The 6 T cell receptor beta chains in this list originate from one sample, sequenced in a study of blood T cell repertoires in COVID-19. Produced via immunoSEQ multiplex PCR; TCRdb's table is partial and in-frame only. The sample has about 160,000 clones, approximately 81% seen once. Sequences were obtained from PBMCs or T cells enriched from blood (not recorded which). These receptors were obtained from a woman between 40 and 50 years old with acute COVID-19.

V and J are TRBV5-1 and TRBJ2-1; 11 bases are a match to TRBD2. CDR1 is SGHRS, CDR2 YFSETQ, per germline. J gave up 3 bases and V 3 bases, and 5 bases lay outside the gene matches. The length of the CDR3 is 16 residues. The CDR3 DNA is TGCGCCAGCAGCTCGGGGACTAGCGGAGGCTACAATGAGCAGTTCTTC. Its protein is CASSSGTSGGYNEQFF. Together with reference TRBV5-1 and TRBJ2-1, the CDR3 gives the full variable domain: KAGVTQTPRYLIKTRGQQVTLSCSPISGHRSVSWYQQTPGQGLQFLFEYFSETQRNKGNFPGRFSGRQFSNSRSEMNVSTLELGDSALYLCASSSGTSGGYNEQFFGPGTRLTVL.

The CDR3, as DNA: TGTGCCATCAGTGAGGGGCTAGCGGGAGTTTCCTCTGGGGCCAACGTCCTGACTTTC. It encodes CAISEGLAGVSSGANVLTF. The V and J genes are TRBV10-3 and TRBJ2-6; 10 bases agree with TRBD2. The CDR3 contains 19 residues. V lost 2 bases and J lost 0; bases outside the gene matches: 7. CDR1 is ENHRY and CDR2 is SYGVKD in the germline V gene.

The chain combines TRBV3-1 (or the pseudogene TRBV3-2) with TRBJ2-7; D may be TRBD2 (5 bases). Trimming left V 3 bases short and J 0 bases short, with 9 bases between. Germline CDR1 is LGHDT and CDR2 is YNNKEL (reference sequence). CDR3 length equals 14 residues. The chain's CDR3 is CASSHPRDSYEQYF. CDR3 in DNA: TGTGCCAGCAGCCACCCTCGGGACTCCTACGAGCAGTACTTC.

The chain has TRBV5-4 and TRBJ2-1, with 7 bases identical to TRBD2. With V trimmed by 4 bases and J by 5 bases, 12 bases remained unmatched. CDR3 length equals 16 residues. The germline CDR1 and CDR2 sequences are SGHNT and YYREEE (reference sequence). CDR3 DNA: TGTGCCAGCAGCCTCGGGGGGACGGTCGTTAACAATGAGCAGTTCTTC. The encoded protein is CASSLGGTVVNNEQFF.

This clone was detected a few times. This chain joins TRBV10-1 and TRBJ2-7; D call uncertain. V lost 3 bases and J 0 bases, leaving 6 bases between the germline ends. CDR3 length: 13 residues. CDR1 and CDR2 from the germline V gene are WNHNN and SYGVQD (reference sequence). The chain's CDR3 is CASSDGGSYEQYF. The CDR3 DNA reads as TGCGCCAGCAGTGACGGCGGCTCCTACGAGCAGTACTTC.

V and J are TRBV27 and TRBJ2-7, with a tentative D call TRBD2 (6 bases). Germline CDR1 and CDR2: MNHEY and SMNVEV (reference sequence). Trimming removed 6 bases from V and 2 bases from J, with 14 bases in between. The CDR3 consists of 14 residues. Here the CDR3 reads CASSRTTATYEQYF. The CDR3 nucleotides read TGTGCCAGCAGCAGGACTACGGCGACCTACGAGCAGTACTTC.